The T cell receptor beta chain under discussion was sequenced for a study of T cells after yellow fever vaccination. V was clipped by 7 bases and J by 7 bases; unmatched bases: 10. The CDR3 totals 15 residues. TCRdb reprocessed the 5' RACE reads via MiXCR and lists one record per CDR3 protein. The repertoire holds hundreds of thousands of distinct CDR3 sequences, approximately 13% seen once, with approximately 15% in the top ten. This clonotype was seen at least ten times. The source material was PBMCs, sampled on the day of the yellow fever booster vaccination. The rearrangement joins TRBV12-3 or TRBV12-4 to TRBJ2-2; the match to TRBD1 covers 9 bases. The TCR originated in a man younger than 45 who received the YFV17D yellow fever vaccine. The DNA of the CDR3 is TGTGCCAGCACCGCCGGGACAGGGTGGGGCGGGGAGCTGTTTTTT. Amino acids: CASTAGTGWGGELFF.